What follows are 5 T cell receptor beta chains derived from one specimen sequenced in a study of blood T cell repertoires in COVID-19. Only in-frame clones appear in the TCRdb table, and some are missing; sequencing was by immunoSEQ multiplex PCR. Of around 140,000 clones in the sample, 87% are singletons; the top ten hold over 9%. Sequenced sample: PBMCs or T cells enriched from blood (not recorded which). The receptor source for this set is a man aged 55 to 69 who had recovered from COVID-19.

Written as DNA, the CDR3 is TGTGCCACCAGCAGAGATAGGGCAGGGGTGCAGTACTTC. It specifies CATSRDRAGVQYF. J is TRBJ2-7 and V is TRBV15, with a tentative D call TRBD1 (6 bases). V lost 0 bases and J lost 9, with 12 bases in between. The CDR3 has 13 residues. Germline V gene sequence: CDR1 LNHNV, CDR2 YYDKDF (reference sequence).

The CDR3 sequence is CASSIADSHNQPQHF. The DNA for the CDR3 is TGTGCCAGTAGTATCGCGGACAGCCACAATCAGCCCCAGCATTTT. The V and J genes are TRBV19 and TRBJ1-5; TRBD1 is a possible D gene (6 bases). This CDR3 has 15 residues. CDR1 is LNHDA and CDR2 is SQIVND in the germline V gene (reference sequence). V lost 3 bases, J lost 3 bases, and 12 bases lay in between.

This clone was seen a single time. This chain joins TRBV3-1 (or the pseudogene TRBV3-2) and TRBJ2-6; maybe TRBD2 (5 bases). The CDR3 has 16 residues. Between the trimmed V and J ends, which lost 1 base and 1 base, there was a span of 8 bases. Looked up from germline, CDR1 is LGHDT and CDR2 is YNNKEL (reference sequence). CDR3 protein: CASSQGPGSGANVLTF. In DNA, the CDR3 is TGTGCCAGCAGCCAAGGGCCGGGGTCTGGGGCCAACGTCCTGACTTTC.

The table lists this clone with a count of one. The CDR3 reads CASSISPGREQYF. The CDR3 bases are TGTGCCAGCAGTATTTCGCCCGGGAGGGAGCAGTACTTC. V and J are TRBV28 and TRBJ2-7; 7 bases are shared with TRBD2. Germline CDR1 MDHEN, CDR2 SYDVKM. The J segment lost 7 bases and the V segment lost 5 bases, leaving 8 bases of the junction unmatched. CDR3 length equals 13 residues.

This clone was found once. V is TRBV11-2 and J is TRBJ2-3; 9 bases map to TRBD2. CDR3 length: 14 amino acids. Trimming at V came to 2 bases and at J to 5 bases, leaving 2 bases not matched to a gene. CDR1 SGHAT and CDR2 FQNNGV come from the germline V gene. CDR3: CASSLLAGRDTQYF. For the CDR3, the DNA is TGTGCCAGCAGCTTACTAGCGGGGAGAGATACGCAGTATTTT.